The T cell receptor (beta chain) under discussion was sequenced for a study of T cells expressing NK-cell markers. Study summary: Beta-chain profiling covered CD3+CD56+NKG2C+, CD3+CD56+NKG2C- and CD3+CD56-NKG2C+ sorted subsets.

Reanalyzing the 5' RACE reads, TCRdb keeps one entry per CDR3 protein, without DNA. The listing contains about 390,000 distinct CDR3 sequences. The source of this sequence is a woman aged 50 to 60 in good health. Sequencing used blood T cells: a sorted CD56 or NKG2C T cell subset, CD4+ or CD8+ T cells, or bulk PBMC T cells (not recorded which).

The chain's CDR3 is CASSVTGQGGYNSPLHF. The chain employs TRBV5-1 and TRBJ1-6; with no DNA, the TCRdb D assignment of TRBD1 cannot be verified. Looked up from germline, CDR1 is SGHRS and CDR2 is YFSETQ. The CDR3 consists of 17 residues.